The entry that follows covers one T cell receptor (beta chain) sequence. What it binds is not known. J was trimmed by 0 bases and V by 3 bases; bases with no gene match: 5. The CDR3 extends over 16 amino acids. Per germline, CDR1 MGHRA and CDR2 YSYEKL. The data belong to a study of shared clonotypes between healthy human individuals. General study points: Roughly 5.3% of naive CD4 clonotypes were common to several donors.

Method: immunoSEQ multiplex PCR; TCRdb's copy keeps in-frame clones and lacks some. The sample yields 2 million to 2.5 million clones, 92% seen once. Naive CD4+ cells were CD45RA-selected; the remaining cells were memory. Sequencing was done on a sample of naive CD4+ T cells from PBMCs. This sample's subset: CD45RA+ positively selected. This sequence joins TRBV4-1 and TRBJ1-1; 9 bases fit TRBD1. The TCR originated in a man younger than 35 in good health. Some clones in this sample may be carry-over from other donors' samples. CDR3 sequence (DNA): TGCGCCAGCAGCCAGGACAGGGGTCGTATGAACACTGAAGCTTTCTTT. It specifies CASSQDRGRMNTEAFF.